A selection of T cell receptor beta chains follows, all from one sample in a study of Graves' ophthalmopathy and Graves' hyperthyroidism. Using its own MiXCR run on the multiplex PCR reads, TCRdb lists one record per CDR3 protein. This sample has approximately 410,000 distinct CDR3 sequences; just over 15% occur once, and the top ten carry roughly 7%. Specimen: peripheral blood. The receptor source for this set is a woman aged 18 to 35 with stable Graves' hyperthyroidism. Each CDR3 is given with its conserved first and last residue. Each record gives: J gene, V gene, D gene, clone size, CDR3 DNA, CDR3 protein. The D gene is left open where the match is weak. Expanded clones get a size class; other rows say once, few or many, or leave the size out.

J gene: TRBJ2-7; V gene: TRBV20-1; D gene: -; clone size: many; CDR3 DNA: TGCAGTGCTCGACCGGGGAGTACCCACTACGAGCAGTACTTC; CDR3 protein: CSARPGSTHYEQYF
J gene: TRBJ2-2; V gene: TRBV11-2; D gene: TRBD2; clone size: few; CDR3 DNA: TGTGCCAGCAGCCCCGCCGGGGGGGCCCCGAACACCGGGGAGCTGTTTTTT; CDR3 protein: CASSPAGGAPNTGELFF
J gene: TRBJ1-1; V gene: TRBV12-3/TRBV12-4; D gene: -; clone size: once; CDR3 DNA: TGTGCCAGCAGTTTGATGGGGCGGTGGTCAAACACTGAAGCTTTCTTT; CDR3 protein: CASSLMGRWSNTEAFF
J gene: TRBJ2-3; V gene: TRBV19; D gene: TRBD1; clone size: many; CDR3 DNA: TGTGCCAGTAGTATGATCCAGGGGGCAGGTACGCAGTATTTT; CDR3 protein: CASSMIQGAGTQYF
J gene: TRBJ2-7; V gene: TRBV3-1; D gene: TRBD1; clone size: -; CDR3 DNA: TGTGCCAGCAGCCAACTGACAGGGGACGAGCAGTACTTC; CDR3 protein: CASSQLTGDEQYF
J gene: TRBJ2-7; V gene: TRBV5-6; D gene: TRBD1; clone size: many; CDR3 DNA: TGTGCCAGCAGCTTCGTACAGGGGTCCTACGAGCAGTACTTC; CDR3 protein: CASSFVQGSYEQYF
J gene: TRBJ2-7; V gene: TRBV19; D gene: -; clone size: -; CDR3 DNA: TGTGCCAGTAGGCCGGACAGAAACTCCTACGAGCGGTACTTC; CDR3 protein: CASRPDRNSYERYF
J gene: TRBJ2-3; V gene: TRBV11-2; D gene: TRBD1; clone size: -; CDR3 DNA: TGTGCCAGCAGCGCGCGGACAGGGCTCACAGATACGCAGTATTTT; CDR3 protein: CASSARTGLTDTQYF
J gene: TRBJ1-5; V gene: TRBV11-2; D gene: -; clone size: many; CDR3 DNA: TGTGCCAGCAGCTTAGTCGGGGGGGGATTATATAGCAATCAGCCCCAGCATTTT; CDR3 protein: CASSLVGGGLYSNQPQHF
J gene: TRBJ2-5; V gene: TRBV12-5; D gene: -; clone size: -; CDR3 DNA: TGTGCTAGTGGTTTGGGAGGAGAGACCCAGTACTTC; CDR3 protein: CASGLGGETQYF
J gene: TRBJ2-7; V gene: TRBV6-2/TRBV6-3; D gene: -; clone size: many; CDR3 DNA: TGTGCCAGCAGGCCCGACAACTACGAGCAGTACTTC; CDR3 protein: CASRPDNYEQYF
J gene: TRBJ1-5; V gene: TRBV7-6; D gene: -; clone size: many; CDR3 DNA: TGTGCCAGCACCTGGCACCCGAGCAATCAGCCCCAGCATTTT; CDR3 protein: CASTWHPSNQPQHF
J gene: TRBJ2-7; V gene: TRBV7-3; D gene: TRBD1; clone size: -; CDR3 DNA: TGTGCCAGCAGTTTGGCTGGGGACAGGGCGACCTACGAGCAGTACTTC; CDR3 protein: CASSLAGDRATYEQYF
J gene: TRBJ2-7; V gene: TRBV6-1; D gene: -; clone size: -; CDR3 DNA: TGTGCCAGCAGTCAACAAGGAGGGGAGCAGTACTTC; CDR3 protein: CASSQQGGEQYF
J gene: TRBJ1-2; V gene: TRBV6-5; D gene: -; clone size: many; CDR3 DNA: TGTGCCAGCACCCCAAAAGGACCGGCTGGCTACACCTTC; CDR3 protein: CASTPKGPAGYTF
J gene: TRBJ1-1; V gene: TRBV12-3/TRBV12-4; D gene: -; clone size: many; CDR3 DNA: TGTGCCAGCAGTTTCTATCATATGCGGGCTTTCTTT; CDR3 protein: CASSFYHMRAFF
J gene: TRBJ2-5; V gene: TRBV7-2; D gene: -; clone size: many; CDR3 DNA: TGTGCCAGCAGCTCCGGTCCGGGCAAAGAGACCCAGTACTTC; CDR3 protein: CASSSGPGKETQYF
J gene: TRBJ1-6; V gene: TRBV19; D gene: TRBD1; clone size: few; CDR3 DNA: TGTGCCAGTAGTATACGGGGACAGGGAGTCGATTCACCCCTCCACTTT; CDR3 protein: CASSIRGQGVDSPLHF
J gene: TRBJ1-1; V gene: TRBV12-3/TRBV12-4; D gene: -; clone size: many; CDR3 DNA: TGTGCCAGCAACAATAGGGCGGACACTGAAGCTTTCTTT; CDR3 protein: CASNNRADTEAFF
J gene: TRBJ2-5; V gene: TRBV6-5; D gene: TRBD2; clone size: -; CDR3 DNA: TGTGCCAGCAGTTTTCCGGGAGGACCTCTGGAGACCCAGTACTTC; CDR3 protein: CASSFPGGPLETQYF
J gene: TRBJ1-6; V gene: TRBV6-1; D gene: -; clone size: many; CDR3 DNA: TGTGCCAGCAGTGAAGGGGGGGGGGAAACCTTT; CDR3 protein: CASSEGGGETF
J gene: TRBJ1-5; V gene: TRBV20-1; D gene: -; clone size: few; CDR3 DNA: TGCAGTGCCAGGACAGATGATCAGCCCCAGCATTTT; CDR3 protein: CSARTDDQPQHF
J gene: TRBJ2-2; V gene: TRBV6-2/TRBV6-3; D gene: TRBD1; clone size: many; CDR3 DNA: TGTGCCATTACGACAGGGGACACCGGGGAGCTGTTTTTT; CDR3 protein: CAITTGDTGELFF
J gene: TRBJ1-2; V gene: TRBV12-3/TRBV12-4; D gene: TRBD1; clone size: -; CDR3 DNA: TGTGCCAGCAGTAGGGACAGCACTAACTATGGCTACACCTTC; CDR3 protein: CASSRDSTNYGYTF
J gene: TRBJ1-2; V gene: TRBV6-1; D gene: TRBD1; clone size: many; CDR3 DNA: TGTGCCATAACTGACAGGGTCCACTATGGCTACACCTTC; CDR3 protein: CAITDRVHYGYTF
J gene: TRBJ1-5; V gene: TRBV20-1; D gene: -; clone size: many; CDR3 DNA: TGCAGTGCTAGTGACAGCAATCAGCCCCAGCATTTT; CDR3 protein: CSASDSNQPQHF
J gene: TRBJ1-3; V gene: TRBV7-2; D gene: -; clone size: few; CDR3 DNA: TGTGCCAGCAGCTCCTTTAAGGGCTTCGGAAACACCATATATTTT; CDR3 protein: CASSSFKGFGNTIYF
J gene: TRBJ1-3; V gene: TRBV5-1; D gene: -; clone size: many; CDR3 DNA: TGCGCCAGCAGCTTGGGGAGGGGTGTGGGCCGCAACACCATATATTTT; CDR3 protein: CASSLGRGVGRNTIYF
J gene: TRBJ1-2; V gene: TRBV6-2/TRBV6-3; D gene: TRBD1; clone size: many; CDR3 DNA: TGTGCCAGCAGTCCGGATCTACGGGGGACAGGGGCGTTCTATGGCTACACCTTC; CDR3 protein: CASSPDLRGTGAFYGYTF
J gene: TRBJ1-2; V gene: TRBV6-2/TRBV6-3; D gene: -; clone size: many; CDR3 DNA: TGTGCCAGCAGCCAAGGGACGGCTTACTATGGCTACACCTTC; CDR3 protein: CASSQGTAYYGYTF
J gene: TRBJ2-5; V gene: TRBV6-5; D gene: -; clone size: many; CDR3 DNA: TGTGCCAGCAGTTATTCGAGCAGGGAGACCCAGTACTTC; CDR3 protein: CASSYSSRETQYF
J gene: TRBJ2-7; V gene: TRBV6-2/TRBV6-3; D gene: -; clone size: many; CDR3 DNA: TGTGCCAGCAGCCTTCCAGGGACCTCCTACGAGCAGTACTTC; CDR3 protein: CASSLPGTSYEQYF
J gene: TRBJ1-2; V gene: TRBV5-1; D gene: -; clone size: many; CDR3 DNA: TGCGCCAGCAGCTTATCTGGGGTGGATGGCTACACCTTC; CDR3 protein: CASSLSGVDGYTF
J gene: TRBJ1-6; V gene: TRBV7-2; D gene: -; clone size: many; CDR3 DNA: TGTGCCAGCAGCTTAGGTGCGGGAAGGGATTCACCCCTCCACTTT; CDR3 protein: CASSLGAGRDSPLHF
J gene: TRBJ2-1; V gene: TRBV20-1; D gene: -; clone size: few; CDR3 DNA: TGCAGTGCTCGGGACGCCCGAGGCCATGAGCAGTTCTTC; CDR3 protein: CSARDARGHEQFF
J gene: TRBJ2-4; V gene: TRBV6-2/TRBV6-3; D gene: TRBD1; clone size: few; CDR3 DNA: TGTGCCAGCAGCTACAGGACAGGGGAGGCCAAAAACATTCAGTACTTC; CDR3 protein: CASSYRTGEAKNIQYF
J gene: TRBJ2-7; V gene: TRBV20-1; D gene: -; clone size: many; CDR3 DNA: TGCAGTGCCCTACCGGGACTGGGTCTGGGCGAGCAGTACTTC; CDR3 protein: CSALPGLGLGEQYF
J gene: TRBJ1-1; V gene: TRBV6-1; D gene: -; clone size: -; CDR3 DNA: TGTGCCAGCAGACCTACTTTAACAGGGCGGACTGAAGCTTTCTTT; CDR3 protein: CASRPTLTGRTEAFF
J gene: TRBJ2-2; V gene: TRBV5-1; D gene: -; clone size: many; CDR3 DNA: TGCGCCAGCACCTCCGACAGGCTGAACACCGGGGAGCTGTTTTTT; CDR3 protein: CASTSDRLNTGELFF
J gene: TRBJ1-2; V gene: TRBV2; D gene: -; clone size: -; CDR3 DNA: TGTGCCAGCACGCAGGCCCTAGTAAGCTATGGCTACACCTTC; CDR3 protein: CASTQALVSYGYTF
J gene: TRBJ1-1; V gene: TRBV20-1; D gene: -; clone size: many; CDR3 DNA: TGCAGTGCTAGAGATCGAGGGATCGGCACTGAAGCTTTCTTT; CDR3 protein: CSARDRGIGTEAFF
J gene: TRBJ1-1; V gene: TRBV3-1; D gene: -; clone size: -; CDR3 DNA: TGTGCCAGCAGTCGAGTCCTGGAGACTGAAGCTTTCTTT; CDR3 protein: CASSRVLETEAFF
J gene: TRBJ2-7; V gene: TRBV5-1; D gene: -; clone size: many; CDR3 DNA: TGCGCCAGCAGCTTCCAAGGGGAACCCTACGAGCAGTACTTC; CDR3 protein: CASSFQGEPYEQYF
J gene: TRBJ2-7; V gene: TRBV20-1; D gene: TRBD2; clone size: -; CDR3 DNA: TGCAGTGCTAGAGACCTAGCGGGAGGAGAATACGAGCAGTACTTC; CDR3 protein: CSARDLAGGEYEQYF
J gene: TRBJ1-6; V gene: TRBV7-9; D gene: -; clone size: many; CDR3 DNA: TGTGCCGGATACCCCAGAAGTAATTCACCCCTCCACTTT; CDR3 protein: CAGYPRSNSPLHF
J gene: TRBJ1-1; V gene: TRBV29-1; D gene: -; clone size: few; CDR3 DNA: TGCAGCGTTGCTAAGGGGGGGCCGGGCACTGAAGCTTTCTTT; CDR3 protein: CSVAKGGPGTEAFF